A single sample gave rise to the 12 T cell receptor beta chains below, sequenced in a study of beta chain features in type 1 diabetes. The entirety of the isolated RNA underwent reverse transcription, so expressed TCRB transcripts were sequenced. Libraries were prepared by immunoSEQ multiplex PCR; TCRdb keeps only in-frame clonotypes and omits some of them. The sample includes fewer than 900,000 clones, about 17% of them seen just once. The sample consisted of naive CD4+ T cells from blood. Source of these receptors: a woman aged 18-35 years in good health.

This clone was detected a few times. The gene calls are TRBV9 and TRBJ2-1; D may correspond to TRBD1 or TRBD2 (6 bases each). The ends were cut back, 3 bases at V and 2 bases at J, with 12 bases in the middle. Germline V gene data show CDR1 as SGDLS and CDR2 as YYNGEE. The CDR3 length is 15 residues. The CDR3 sequence: CASSERGHPYNEQFF. CDR3 nucleotide sequence: TGTGCCAGCAGCGAACGGGGGCATCCCTACAATGAGCAGTTCTTC.

The rearrangement joins TRBV27 to TRBJ2-6, with 12 bases aligning to TRBD1. The CDR3 is 17 residues long. V lost 5 bases to trimming and J lost 3 bases; unmatched junction nucleotides: 5. Germline CDR1 MNHEY, CDR2 SMNVEV (reference sequence). The CDR3: CASSPGQGAGGANVLTF. CDR3 bases: TGTGCCAGCAGTCCGGGACAGGGGGCGGGTGGGGCCAACGTCCTGACTTTC.

The gene calls are TRBV28 and TRBJ2-7, with D maybe TRBD2 (6 bases). The CDR3 extends over 15 amino acids. Germline CDR1 reads MDHEN; CDR2 reads SYDVKM. V dropped 5 bases and J dropped 0 bases, with 14 bases sitting between them. CDR3 protein: CASSPASANSYEQYF. The CDR3 DNA follows: TGTGCCAGCAGTCCAGCTAGCGCCAACTCCTACGAGCAGTACTTC.

This clone was recorded a few times. The V and J genes are TRBV18 and TRBJ2-7; 11 nucleotides line up with TRBD1. This CDR3 region has 16 residues. Germline V gene sequence: CDR1 KGHSH, CDR2 LQKENI. V shed 3 bases, J shed 3 bases, and the junction held 7 bases outside the gene matches. The CDR3 sequence is CASSPVTGTGGYEQYF. The CDR3 DNA follows: TGTGCCAGCTCACCTGTAACCGGGACAGGGGGCTACGAGCAGTACTTC.

The J gene is TRBJ2-1, the V gene TRBV28; the match to TRBD2 covers 8 bases. Trimming cost V 5 bases and J 9 bases; bases outside gene matches: 12. The CDR3 loop spans 15 amino acids. Germline values: CDR1 MDHEN, CDR2 SYDVKM. DNA of the CDR3: TGTGCCAGCAGTCCCACCAGCGGGAGTATCTCTGAGCAGTTCTTC. Amino acids: CASSPTSGSISEQFF. Using reference TRBV28 and TRBJ2-1 for the parts outside the CDR3, the full variable domain is DVKVTQSSRYLVKRTGEKVFLECVQDMDHENMFWYRQDPGLGLRLIYFSYDVKMKEKGDIPEGYSVSREKKERFSLILESASTNQTSMYLCASSPTSGSISEQFFGPGTRLTVL.

The rearrangement links TRBV2 to TRBJ2-7, with 9 bases fitting TRBD1. CDR1 and CDR2 (germline): SNHLY, FYNNEI. The CDR3 totals 12 residues. The J segment lost 4 bases and the V segment lost 7 bases, leaving 2 bases of the junction unmatched. The CDR3 DNA is TGTGCCAGCACAGGGACAGGGTACGAGCAGTACTTC. Translation gives CASTGTGYEQYF.

This clone was detected only a few times. The chain recombines TRBV6-5 with TRBJ1-3; TRBD1 might be the D (5 bases). V gave up 6 bases and J gave up 3 bases, with 15 bases separating them. Germline V lookup: CDR1 MNHEY, CDR2 SVGAGI. The CDR3 is made up of 15 amino acids. The CDR3 region has the DNA TGTGCCAGCAGCTCTATCACAGGTTTTGGAAACACCATATATTTT. It yields the protein CASSSITGFGNTIYF.

This clone has only a few counts. The V gene is TRBV7-2, the J gene TRBJ2-1; tentatively, D is TRBD2 (6 bases). V shed 1 base and J shed 0 bases, with 10 bases lying between them. The CDR3 is 16 residues long. CDR1 and CDR2 from the germline V gene are SGHTA and FQGNSA. Here the CDR3 reads CASSLGPGVSYNEQFF. CDR3 nucleotide sequence: TGTGCCAGCAGCTTAGGGCCGGGAGTCTCCTACAATGAGCAGTTCTTC.

The chain is built from TRBV7-9 and TRBJ1-4; tentative D call: TRBD1 (6 bases). The ends were cut back, 0 bases at V and 3 bases at J, with 8 bases in the middle. Germline values: CDR1 SEHNR, CDR2 FQNEAQ (reference sequence). The CDR3 extends over 15 amino acids. CDR3 nucleotides: TGTGCCAGCAGCTTAGCGGCAGGGGCTAATGAAAAACTGTTTTTT. Protein sequence: CASSLAAGANEKLFF.

This clone was seen only a few times. The chain couples TRBV7-2 to TRBJ2-7; TRBD1 agrees at 7 bases. This CDR3 is built from 16 residues. CDR1 and CDR2 (germline): SGHTA, FQGNSA. J lost 2 bases, V lost 1 base, and 8 bases had no gene match. The CDR3 DNA is TGTGCCAGCAGCTTAGTAGGCGGCCAGGGGGCCTACGAGCAGTACTTC. Protein product: CASSLVGGQGAYEQYF.

The rearrangement links TRBV7-2 to TRBJ2-2, with D perhaps matching TRBD1 or TRBD2 (5 bases each). This CDR3 is 16 amino acids long. Looked up from germline, CDR1 is SGHTA and CDR2 is FQGNSA. V lost 7 bases to trimming and J lost 3 bases, with 18 bases between them. The chain's CDR3 is CASILARGGDTGELFF. The CDR3 region has the DNA TGTGCCAGCATTCTAGCCCGTGGGGGAGACACCGGGGAGCTGTTTTTT.

V gene TRBV5-1 combines with J gene TRBJ2-1, with unresolved D. The V and J ends lost 4 bases and 5 bases respectively, with 10 bases between them. This CDR3 region has 13 residues. CDR1 is SGHRS and CDR2 is YFSETQ in the germline V gene. In DNA, the CDR3 is TGCGCCAGCAGCACGGACGGAAACAATGAGCAGTTCTTC. Protein: CASSTDGNNEQFF.